This entry lists 22 T cell receptor beta chains sequenced from one sample in a study of CD8 T cells in ankylosing spondylitis. MiXCR was run by TCRdb on the 5' RACE reads, yielding one entry per CDR3 protein. The table has approximately 220,000 distinct CDR3 sequences, 20% to 30% seen once. Material for sequencing was blood, either unsorted or a sorted T cell fraction (not recorded which). These receptors were collected from a male donor with ankylosing spondylitis or in good health (not recorded which).

This chain connects TRBV6-5 to TRBJ2-7, with D tentatively TRBD2 (5 bases). In germline, CDR1 is MNHEY, CDR2 SVGAGI. The CDR3 loop spans 14 amino acids. The V and J ends lost 6 bases and 7 bases respectively, with 19 bases between them. The DNA of the CDR3 is TGTGCCAGCAGGGTCTTGGGAGCCGGTGGGGAGCAGTACTTC. Its protein product is CASRVLGAGGEQYF.

This clonotype was seen ten or more times. The V gene is TRBV5-1, the J gene TRBJ2-5; no firm D call. The CDR3 contains 15 residues. V was trimmed by 0 bases and J by 3 bases, leaving 12 bases between them. Germline V lookup: CDR1 SGHRS, CDR2 YFSETQ. Here the CDR3 DNA reads TGCGCCAGCAGCTTGGGACTCCATCTCGAAGAGACCCAGTACTTC. Its protein is CASSLGLHLEETQYF.

This clonotype has only one observation. The chain employs TRBV29-1 and TRBJ2-5, with TRBD2 matching 7 bases. V trimming: 6 bases; J trimming: 5 bases; junction bases outside the gene matches: 12. The germline CDR1 and CDR2 sequences are SQVTM and ANQGSEA. The length of the CDR3 is 14 residues. The CDR3 region is CSVARWEGLETQYF. CDR3 bases: TGCAGCGTCGCTAGGTGGGAGGGCCTGGAGACCCAGTACTTC.

This clonotype has ten or more counts. The chain has TRBV5-1 and TRBJ2-7; D possibly uses TRBD1 or TRBD2 (5 bases each). The V end was cut by 8 bases, the J end by 2 bases, with 17 bases between. CDR3 length equals 14 residues. Germline V gene sequence: CDR1 SGHRS, CDR2 YFSETQ. The CDR3 here is CASRPGTGPYEQYF. In nucleotides, the CDR3 is TGCGCCAGTCGACCGGGGACGGGTCCCTACGAGCAGTACTTC.

This clonotype was observed a few times. V usage is TRBV5-1 and J usage is TRBJ1-2, with a tentative D call TRBD1 (5 bases). V lost 3 bases and J lost 3, with 15 bases in between. Germline V gene lookup returns CDR1 SGHRS and CDR2 YFSETQ. This CDR3 comprises 15 residues. The CDR3 DNA reads as TGCGCCAGCAGCTCAACCTCCGGGACGGACTATGGCTACACCTTC. As protein: CASSSTSGTDYGYTF.

The rearrangement links TRBV29-1 to TRBJ2-7; D remains unclear. With 1 base removed from V and 5 bases from J, the gap between germline ends came to 15 bases. In germline, CDR1 is SQVTM, CDR2 ANQGSEA. This CDR3 has 14 amino acids. In DNA, the CDR3 is TGCAGCGTTGAAGTTCCCCCCGCTGGCAACGAGCAGTACTTC. Translating it yields CSVEVPPAGNEQYF.

Many counts were recorded for this clonotype. The V call is TRBV5-1, the J call TRBJ2-2; TRBD1 or TRBD2 may be the D gene (5 bases each). Germline values: CDR1 SGHRS, CDR2 YFSETQ. CDR3 size: 16 residues. With 0 bases removed from V and 4 bases from J, the gap between germline ends came to 13 bases. This CDR3 is CASSLAGQISTGELFF. CDR3 bases: TGCGCCAGCAGCTTGGCGGGGCAGATTAGCACCGGGGAGCTGTTTTTT.

The chain joins TRBV7-2 to TRBJ2-3; TRBD2 is a possible D gene (5 bases). Germline V gene data show CDR1 as SGHTA and CDR2 as FQGNSA. This CDR3 contains 15 residues. The V end was cut by 0 bases, the J end by 6 bases, with 13 bases between. The CDR3 loop is CASSLATLGFDTQYF. The DNA of the CDR3 is TGTGCCAGCAGCTTAGCCACACTAGGATTCGATACGCAGTATTTT.

The sample holds many counts of this clonotype. The gene calls are TRBV29-1 and TRBJ2-7; D uncertain. The CDR3 loop spans 12 amino acids. Germline V gives CDR1 SQVTM, CDR2 ANQGSEA. V lost 0 bases and J lost 3, with 6 bases in between. This chain's CDR3 is CSVEDFNYEQYF. CDR3 DNA: TGCAGCGTTGAAGATTTCAACTACGAGCAGTACTTC.

At least ten counts were recorded for this clonotype. V usage is TRBV11-1 and J usage is TRBJ2-7; 10 positions agree with TRBD2. V shed 4 bases and J 6 bases; nucleotides not matched to a gene: 6. Looked up from germline, CDR1 is SGHAT and CDR2 is FQDESV (reference sequence). This CDR3 has 14 amino acids. CDR3 nucleotide sequence: TGTGCCAGCAGCTCCCTACTAGCGGGATCCGAGCAGTACTTC. Translating gives CASSSLLAGSEQYF.

The J gene is TRBJ1-5, the V gene TRBV5-1; D call uncertain. Germline assignment: CDR1 SGHRS and CDR2 YFSETQ. V lost 0 bases to trimming and J lost 6 bases, with 1 base between them. The CDR3 is 11 residues long. The CDR3 loop is CASSLVQPQHF. CDR3 bases: TGCGCCAGCAGCTTGGTTCAGCCCCAGCATTTT. The full variable domain, with the rest looked up from reference TRBV5-1 and TRBJ1-5, is KAGVTQTPRYLIKTRGQQVTLSCSPISGHRSVSWYQQTPGQGLQFLFEYFSETQRNKGNFPGRFSGRQFSNSRSEMNVSTLELGDSALYLCASSLVQPQHFGDGTRLSIL.

There are many counts of this clonotype. The V call is TRBV12-3 or TRBV12-4, the J call TRBJ2-2, with 8 bases lining up with TRBD1. Trimming cost V 5 bases and J 6 bases; bases outside gene matches: 2. This CDR3 comprises 13 residues. The CDR3: CASSGQGAGELFF. CDR3 bases: TGTGCCAGCAGTGGACAGGGTGCCGGGGAGCTGTTTTTT.

Many counts were recorded for this clonotype. The chain employs TRBV9 and TRBJ2-1, with D possibly being TRBD2 (5 bases). V lost 0 bases and J 0 bases, leaving 7 bases between the germline ends. The CDR3 consists of 15 residues. The germline gives CDR1 SGDLS, CDR2 YYNGEE. Written as DNA, the CDR3 is TGTGCCAGCAGCGTAGAGGGAGACTCCTACAATGAGCAGTTCTTC. Its protein is CASSVEGDSYNEQFF.

On this clonotype: At one of its ends the junction is not consistent with the germline gene, which may arise from a read error. The chain combines TRBV12-3 or TRBV12-4 with TRBJ2-5; 11 bases are shared with TRBD2. The CDR3 is 14 amino acids. CDR3 DNA sequence: TGTGCCAGCAGCCTAGCGGGAGGTGGAGAGACCAAGTACTTC. This sequence encodes CASSLAGGGETKYF.

This clonotype was seen only a few times. The J gene is TRBJ1-5, the V gene TRBV6-1; 8 positions agree with TRBD1. Germline loops: CDR1 MNHNS, CDR2 SASEGT. J gave up 0 bases and V 5 bases, and 6 bases lay outside the gene matches. The CDR3 runs 16 residues. The CDR3 here is CASSRPDRASNQPQHF. The CDR3, as DNA: TGTGCCAGCAGTCGCCCGGACAGGGCTAGCAATCAGCCCCAGCATTTT.

The table lists this clonotype with many counts. The chain uses TRBV6-5 and TRBJ2-7, with TRBD1 matching 9 bases. Germline V gene sequence: CDR1 MNHEY, CDR2 SVGAGI. This CDR3 is built from 12 residues. V dropped 7 bases and J dropped 4; count of bases not matched to a gene: 2. CDR3 region: CASMGTGYEQYF. DNA for the CDR3: TGTGCCAGCATGGGGACAGGGTACGAGCAGTACTTC.

The CDR3 protein is CSAGGQGATEAFF. DNA for the CDR3: TGCAGTGCAGGGGGACAGGGGGCGACTGAAGCTTTCTTT. The chain links TRBV20-1 to TRBJ1-1, with 12 nucleotides matching TRBD1. The V gene end was trimmed by 6 bases and the J gene end by 5 bases; junction bases not matched to a gene: 4. The CDR3 runs to 13 residues. CDR1 and CDR2 from the germline V gene are DFQATT and SNEGSKA (reference sequence).

This clonotype was observed at least ten times. The V gene is TRBV5-1, the J gene TRBJ2-1; 12 nucleotides match TRBD2. The germline V gene has CDR1 SGHRS and CDR2 YFSETQ. The CDR3 loop spans 15 amino acids. With V trimmed by 0 bases and J by 9 bases, 4 bases remained unmatched. CDR3 in DNA: TGCGCCAGCAGCTTGGAGACTAGCGGGAGAAGTGAGCAGTTCTTC. This codes for CASSLETSGRSEQFF.

This clonotype was counted many times. This chain links TRBV12-3 or TRBV12-4 with TRBJ2-3, with D maybe TRBD2 (5 bases). Trimming stripped 1 base from V and 2 bases from J, with 7 bases between. This CDR3 region has 14 residues. CDR3 sequence (DNA): TGTGCCAGCAGTTTAGAGCGGTTCACAGATACGCAGTATTTT. Translating gives CASSLERFTDTQYF.

The V call is TRBV20-1, the J call TRBJ2-1; 10 nucleotides align to TRBD2. This CDR3 has 15 residues. J was trimmed by 8 bases and V by 1 base; bases with no gene match: 8. The germline CDR1 and CDR2 sequences are DFQATT and SNEGSKA (reference sequence). The CDR3 DNA reads as TGCAGTGCTAGAGTTAAGCGGGAGGGCCTGGATGAGCAGTTCTTC. Its translation: CSARVKREGLDEQFF.

V gene TRBV9 combines with J gene TRBJ2-3; 11 positions match TRBD1. This CDR3 comprises 14 residues. Germline trimming cut 4 bases from V and 7 bases from J; bases unmatched to any gene: 5. Germline CDR1 and CDR2: SGDLS and YYNGEE. CDR3 protein: CASSPGTGGNTQYF. The DNA for the CDR3 is TGTGCCAGCAGCCCCGGGACAGGGGGAAATACGCAGTATTTT.

This clonotype was found many times. CDR3 nucleotides: TGTGCCAGCACCACTATGGACCTCACCGGGGAGCTGTTTTTT. Its protein is CASTTMDLTGELFF. The chain joins TRBV21-1 to TRBJ2-2. TRBV21-1 is listed as a pseudogene. The CDR3 length is 14 residues.